This TCR beta chain emerged from a study of patients and donors after allogeneic stem cell transplantation. Each CDR3 protein gets one entry after TCRdb re-called the RT-PCR reads with MiXCR. The sample lists about 74,000 distinct CDR3 sequences, 26% occurring once. There are 13 residues in the CDR3. Losses at the gene ends were 8 bases for V and 6 bases for J; bases not matched to a gene: 9. In germline, CDR1 is SGHRS, CDR2 YFSETQ. In this sample, this clonotype turned up many times. This chain joins TRBV5-1 and TRBJ2-3, with TRBD2 identical over 7 bases. Sequencing used blood, either unsorted or a sorted T cell fraction (not recorded which). The TCR originated in a human donor who was either an allogeneic HSCT recipient or a stem cell or donor lymphocyte infusion donor (not recorded which). It is not recorded whose cells these are; they may come from a transplant donor. Written as DNA, the CDR3 is TGCGCCAGTTCAGCAGCGGGATTTGATACGCAGTATTTT. Translating gives CASSAAGFDTQYF.